This TCR beta chain was sequenced during a study of blood T cell repertoires in COVID-19. The overall study: Sites across the United States, Italy and Spain contributed samples from acute and convalescent COVID-19. Nucleic acid was either cDNA or gDNA, and it came from T cells, B-cell-depleted T cells, or PBMCs.

During active infection, Seattle patients enrolled and were then monitored through disease. In the source study's methods: Scientists estimated how many nucleated cells there were by amplifying reference gene primers. Sequenced by immunoSEQ multiplex PCR; TCRdb stores in-frame clones only, minus some. That table supplies the V and J calls and clone size; D and trimming were determined from the DNA. The table lists roughly 150,000 clones, 85% to 90% of them singletons, with 10% to 15% in the top ten. What was sequenced was peripheral blood. This clonotype originated in a man aged 18 to 29 with COVID-19, enrolled during active disease.

CDR3 loop: CASSQERGDSGANVLTF. The CDR3, as DNA: TGTGCCAGCAGCCAAGAGCGGGGAGACTCTGGGGCCAACGTCCTGACTTTC. J is TRBJ2-6 and V is TRBV3-1 (or the pseudogene TRBV3-2); D is possibly TRBD2 (6 bases). Trimming left V 0 bases short and J 0 bases short, with 9 bases between. Germline-derived CDR1 and CDR2 are LGHDT and YNNKEL (reference sequence). The CDR3 extends over 17 amino acids.